This section outlines one T cell receptor beta chain sequence together with its context. Its antigen is currently not known. No much larger clone is present one base from it, and per-base qualities are unavailable. Stable Graves' hyperthyroidism was defined as no progression to ophthalmopathy during 18 months of follow-up. The hyperthyroidism patients were between 18 and 65 years old and newly diagnosed, with a disease duration of less than 2 months. Patients with uncontrolled infections, other autoimmune diseases, pregnancy or lactation were excluded. Diagnoses were based on clinical symptoms, serum thyroxine and TRAb, thyroid ultrasound and orbital computed tomography. PBMCs were isolated from 10 ml of fresh peripheral blood by Ficoll-Paque density gradient centrifugation. Total RNA was extracted with Trizol reagent, and quality was checked on an Agilent 2100 Bioanalyzer. Amplification of TCR beta CDR3 regions was carried out from RNA transcripts. A first-round RT-PCR of the TCR CDR3 used the HTBI primer set with the Qiagen OneStep RT-PCR kit. The libraries were constructed in a second round of multiplex PCR and then size-selected and purified. The libraries were sequenced on an Illumina HiSeq2000 using paired-end 100 bp reads. The original pipeline was this. Raw data were processed with SOAPnuke, discarding reads with adapters, uncalled bases, mean Phred below 15, or no exact constant-primer or identifier match. High-quality paired reads were merged with COPE v1.2.5, and unique nucleotide sequences were defined as clonotypes. MiTCR v1.1 was used to align clonotypes to the IMGT TRBV, TRBD and TRBJ reference segments. Only V-J combinations with frequency above 0.0001, covering about 99% of repertoires, were analysed. The TCS score was defined as F50 (clonal expansion) divided by E x V (chaos), with BLOSUM62-based TCRdist calculated between CDR3 peptides within each V-J. Welch's t-statistics and random forest reduced roughly 530 V-J features to 13, which were used in a naive Bayes classifier (R e1071). The public reads were reprocessed in TCRdb via fastp at Q25 and MiXCR, keeping in-frame beta chains. Merged by CDR3 protein, the rows form single entries marked with the most common genes and DNA. TCRdb assigned the V and J calls; the authors' analysis was not used. Present in this sample are about 700,000 distinct CDR3 sequences, about 14% of which were seen just once. In total, the top ten clones hold 9.5% to 13% of the sample.

The data derive from a study of T cells in Graves' hyperthyroidism and ophthalmopathy (dated by TCRdb to the late 2010s). Broadly, across the study: Peripheral blood samples were taken at the time of initial diagnosis, prior to any treatment. To identify TCR V-J signatures that set the groups apart, the researchers used a discovery cohort of 95 to 100 patients, made up of 40 to 45 with Graves' ophthalmopathy and approximately 57 with stable Graves' hyperthyroidism. Prospective prediction of ophthalmopathy was tested in an independent validation cohort of approximately 19 hyperthyroidism patients and 15 to 17 patients who later progressed to ophthalmopathy. The 100 discovery patients were divided at random into training and test sets in a 7:3 ratio. In addition, the study compared T-cell repertoires in thyroid tissue and in blood from roughly six Graves' hyperthyroidism patients. Following sampling, methimazole starting at 30 mg daily was given to hyperthyroidism patients, and high-dose intravenous methylprednisolone was given to ophthalmopathy patients. The paper describes TCR Vbeta CDR3 sequencing of around 140 peripheral blood samples, made up of approximately 40 ophthalmopathy patients, roughly 75 hyperthyroidism patients and about 17 progressor patients.

The CDR3 holds 15 amino acids from the cysteine to the phenylalanine. Of all the DNA, just the CDR3 is kept, 45 bases in frame from base 1. V and J are trimmed by 5 bases and 2 bases, and the gene matches miss 5 bases of the junction. Beyond this particular receptor, the publication reports: Most expanded thyroid clonotypes (frequency above 0.001) were also detected in blood, suggesting blood repertoires may reflect thyroid immune responses. Sample size was not statistically predetermined, and blinding of investigators to group allocation was not performed. During validation, the model predicted progression to ophthalmopathy a median of approximately 6.5 months ahead of onset, with around 71% sensitivity and roughly 72% specificity. Ophthalmopathy was separated from stable hyperthyroidism by a 13 V-J signature model, with 85% to 90% sensitivity and roughly 81% specificity obtained in cross-validation and 80%/75% obtained in testing.

The TCR comes from a young woman with Graves' hyperthyroidism. The sequenced material came from blood. This chain joins TRBV12-3 or TRBV12-4 to TRBJ2-3, and TRBD1 aligns with 9 junction nucleotides. The bases are TGTGCCAGCAGTAAAGGGACAGGGAACACAGATACGCAGTATTTT. Its coded protein is CASSKGTGNTDTQYF.